Listed below are T cell receptor beta chains from one sample, sequenced in a study of T-cell reconstitution after alpha-beta-depleted transplantation in children. TCRdb re-analysed the PCR reads in MiXCR, keeping a single row per CDR3 protein. Here the sample spans 300,000 to 400,000 distinct CDR3 sequences, about an eighth being singletons. Source: PBMCs, taken from the stem cell graft. The receptor set was obtained from a human donor who donated a stem cell graft to a child with Fanconi anemia. Each CDR3 is given with its conserved first and last residue. Each record gives: clone size, D gene, V gene, J gene, CDR3 DNA, CDR3 protein. D genes are given only for firm matches. A row's size may be missing; if present it is once, few, many or a size class.

-	TRBD1	TRBV29-1	TRBJ1-2	TGCAGCGCCCGGACAGGGCAGGACTATGGCTACACCTTC	CSARTGQDYGYTF
few	-	TRBV5-6	TRBJ1-6	TGTGCCAGCAAAGGGAGCCGGACGGGGAATTCACCCCTCCACTTT	CASKGSRTGNSPLHF
many	-	TRBV5-1	TRBJ1-1	TGCGCCAGCAGCTTGGCCGGGGCGAACACTGAAGCTTTCTTT	CASSLAGANTEAFF
-	TRBD1	TRBV12-3/TRBV12-4	TRBJ1-2	TGTGCCAGCAAGCTAGGACAGGGGGCAATTCATGGCTACACCTTC	CASKLGQGAIHGYTF
few	-	TRBV4-3	TRBJ2-3	TGCGCCAGCAGCCAAGATTATTCCTCAGGGGGGAGGACAGATACGCAGTATTTT	CASSQDYSSGGRTDTQYF
few	TRBD2	TRBV5-6	TRBJ2-3	TGTGCCAGCAGCCGGAGCGGGGGATCAGATACGCAGTATTTT	CASSRSGGSDTQYF
few	-	TRBV6-2/TRBV6-3	TRBJ2-5	TGTGCCAGCAGTGACGGATTGTACCAAGAGACCCAGTACTTC	CASSDGLYQETQYF
few	-	TRBV7-9	TRBJ2-1	TGTGCCAGCAGCATGGACGTGAATGAGCAGTTCTTC	CASSMDVNEQFF
-	-	TRBV18	TRBJ2-3	TGTGCCAGCTCACCACCCAATTTTGCGGAAAGGGATACGCAGTATTTT	CASSPPNFAERDTQYF
-	-	TRBV12-3/TRBV12-4	TRBJ2-1	TGTGCCAGCAGATGGAACGATGAGCAGTTCTTC	CASRWNDEQFF
few	-	TRBV20-1	TRBJ1-2	TGCAGTGCTAGAGATGTTTTACAGAATTACTATGGCTACACCTTC	CSARDVLQNYYGYTF
-	-	TRBV5-1	TRBJ2-2	TGCGCCAGCAGCTTGCCCTCGGGGGCAAACACCGGGGAGCTGTTTTTT	CASSLPSGANTGELFF
once	TRBD2	TRBV6-5	TRBJ2-3	TGTGCCAGCAGTTACTCCGGGGGGGAGGAGTATTTT	CASSYSGGEEYF
-	-	TRBV11-2	TRBJ2-2	TGTGCCAGCAGCTTAGCATGGACCGGGGAGCTGTTTTTT	CASSLAWTGELFF
-	TRBD1	TRBV20-1	TRBJ2-5	TGCAGTGCTAGATTGGGACAGAGCCAAGAGACCCAGTACTTC	CSARLGQSQETQYF
few	TRBD1	TRBV28	TRBJ1-1	TGTGCCAGCAGGATCAGGACAGGGGTGGTCGGCACTGAAGCTTTCTTT	CASRIRTGVVGTEAFF
many	-	TRBV29-1	TRBJ2-2	TGCAGCGTTGGCAGACAGCCCGGGGAGCTGTTTTTT	CSVGRQPGELFF
-	-	TRBV18	TRBJ2-7	TGTGCCAGCTCACAATCGACCGGGACAAAGTACGTCGAGCAGTACTTC	CASSQSTGTKYVEQYF
few	TRBD1	TRBV6-1	TRBJ1-1	TGTGCCAGCGGGGGACAGGGTGTCCCTGAAGCTTTCTTT	CASGGQGVPEAFF
many	-	TRBV9	TRBJ1-1	TGTGCCAGCAGCCCCGGAGGCTTCAAAGGGACTGAAGCTTTCTTT	CASSPGGFKGTEAFF
many	-	TRBV12-3/TRBV12-4	TRBJ1-3	TGTGCCAGCAGTTCGAACAGGCTCTCTGGAAACACCATATATTTT	CASSSNRLSGNTIYF
few	-	TRBV18	TRBJ2-5	TGTGCCAGCCACCCGGTGGGCGGAAAAGAGACCCAGTACTTC	CASHPVGGKETQYF
many	TRBD1	TRBV4-3	TRBJ2-1	TGCGCCAGCAGCCAAGACTTCGACAGGGGGCCATGGAATGAGCAGTTCTTC	CASSQDFDRGPWNEQFF
many	TRBD1	TRBV20-1	TRBJ2-7	TGCAGTGCTGGGACAGCGACATACGAGCAGTACTTC	CSAGTATYEQYF
-	-	TRBV28	TRBJ1-1	TGTGCCAGCAGCCGTCTTTGGGGAGGAAACACTGAAGCTTTCTTT	CASSRLWGGNTEAFF
-	-	TRBV5-1	TRBJ2-3	TGCGCCAGCAAACAGAACACAGATACGCAGTATTTT	CASKQNTDTQYF
-	-	TRBV7-2	TRBJ2-7	TGTGCCAGCAGCTCCTACGGGAGATCCCCCGAGCAGTACTTC	CASSSYGRSPEQYF
many	-	TRBV5-1	TRBJ1-2	TGCGCCAGCAGCTTGGGGACAGACTATGGCTACACCTTC	CASSLGTDYGYTF
-	TRBD1	TRBV12-3/TRBV12-4	TRBJ1-6	TGTGCCAGCAGCCAAAGGACAGGTTATAATTCACCCCTCCACTTT	CASSQRTGYNSPLHF
-	TRBD1	TRBV6-2/TRBV6-3	TRBJ2-1	TGTGCCAGCAGTTACTTCGACAGGGGGAATGAGCAGTTCTTC	CASSYFDRGNEQFF
many	-	TRBV12-3/TRBV12-4	TRBJ2-2	TGTGCCAGCAGTTTAGCGCTCCCGGCCGGGGAGCTGTTTTTT	CASSLALPAGELFF
-	-	TRBV4-3	TRBJ2-7	TGCGCCAGCAGCCAAGACCTAGGTCGCGAGCAGTACTTC	CASSQDLGREQYF
-	-	TRBV15	TRBJ2-7	TGTGCCACCAGCCTGGACAGAGGCTACGAGCAGTACTTC	CATSLDRGYEQYF
-	TRBD2	TRBV28	TRBJ2-1	TGTGCCAGCAGTTCCCTAGCGGGGGGGCCCGTTTTAAATGAGCAGTTCTTC	CASSSLAGGPVLNEQFF
few	TRBD1	TRBV15	TRBJ1-2	TGTGCCACCAGCAGAGATTTTATCGCAGGGGGGAGCTATGGCTACACCTTC	CATSRDFIAGGSYGYTF
-	-	TRBV5-1	TRBJ1-5	TGCGCCAGCAGTGACGCTCCAGGGGTTGGTCAGCCCCAGCATTTT	CASSDAPGVGQPQHF
-	-	TRBV5-1	TRBJ2-3	TGCGCCAGTAATTCGATTGGGTCTGGCACAGATACGCAGTATTTT	CASNSIGSGTDTQYF
few	TRBD2	TRBV6-2/TRBV6-3	TRBJ2-5	TGTGCCAGCAGTCAACTCCCTAGCGGGGGGTATGAGACCCAGTACTTC	CASSQLPSGGYETQYF
few	TRBD1	TRBV20-1	TRBJ1-6	TGCAGTGCTAGCCTGGGACAGTTCTATAATTCACCCCTCCACTTT	CSASLGQFYNSPLHF
-	-	TRBV7-8	TRBJ2-7	TGTGCCAGCAGCTCATTTTCCGGGAACGAGCAGTACTTC	CASSSFSGNEQYF
many	-	TRBV28	TRBJ2-2	TGTGCCAGCAGTGAGGACAGAGAGGACACCGGGGAGCTGTTTTTT	CASSEDREDTGELFF
few	TRBD2	TRBV7-6	TRBJ2-2	TGTGCCAGCAGCTTAAAGGGGACTAGCTACACCGGGGAGCTGTTTTTT	CASSLKGTSYTGELFF
many	TRBD1	TRBV12-3/TRBV12-4	TRBJ1-1	TGTGCCAGCAGTCCAGGGGACAGGGAGGAAACTGAAGCTTTCTTT	CASSPGDREETEAFF
-	-	TRBV5-1	TRBJ2-1	TGCGCCAGCAGCTTGACGGATTACAATGAGCAGTTCTTC	CASSLTDYNEQFF
many	TRBD2	TRBV29-1	TRBJ2-5	TGCAGCGTCACGACTAGCGGGGGGATTACACTACAAGAGACCCAGTACTTC	CSVTTSGGITLQETQYF